The 3 T cell receptor beta chains reported below all come from one sample, sequenced in a study of human T cells and chemical hapten exposure. TCRdb ran MiXCR on the RACE reads and lists one entry per CDR3 protein. Among about 300,000 distinct CDR3 sequences, around 5.5% were seen once, and the ten largest hold over 7%. The time point here: pre-sensitization, week 0. The treatment was: therapeutic diphenylcyclopropenone sensitization with weekly scalp DPC. The sample was whole blood, taken in connection with sensitization to the hapten diphenylcyclopropenone (DPC). The source is a young woman with alopecia areata. Some clones in this sample may be carry-over from other donors' samples.

V is TRBV4-3 and J is TRBJ2-2; 7 nucleotides line up with TRBD2. This CDR3 comprises 18 residues. The germline CDR1 and CDR2 sequences are LGHNA and YSLEER. J gave up 0 bases and V 0 bases, and 7 bases lay outside the gene matches. The CDR3 coding sequence is TGCGCCAGCAGCCAAGACTCCCGCGGGAGATCGAACACCGGGGAGCTGTTTTTT. Protein product: CASSQDSRGRSNTGELFF.

In its sample, this clonotype was seen a few times. V gene TRBV27 combines with J gene TRBJ2-3, with D possibly matching TRBD2 (5 bases). V was cut by 1 base and J by 1 base, with 12 bases left in between. The germline V gene encodes CDR1 MNHEY and CDR2 SMNVEV (reference sequence). The CDR3 has 16 amino acids. CDR3 DNA sequence: TGTGCCAGCAGTTTATACGGGATTGGGGGCACAGATACGCAGTATTTT. Translating gives CASSLYGIGGTDTQYF.

This clonotype was seen many times. This chain links TRBV6-6 with TRBJ1-1; 7 bases line up with TRBD1. This CDR3 has 13 amino acids. Germline CDR1 reads MNHNY; CDR2 reads SVGAGI (reference sequence). J lost 10 bases, V lost 6 bases, and 11 bases had no gene match. The CDR3 protein is CASRPDRAGRAFF. In DNA form, the CDR3 reads TGTGCCAGCAGGCCAGACAGGGCGGGAAGAGCTTTCTTT.